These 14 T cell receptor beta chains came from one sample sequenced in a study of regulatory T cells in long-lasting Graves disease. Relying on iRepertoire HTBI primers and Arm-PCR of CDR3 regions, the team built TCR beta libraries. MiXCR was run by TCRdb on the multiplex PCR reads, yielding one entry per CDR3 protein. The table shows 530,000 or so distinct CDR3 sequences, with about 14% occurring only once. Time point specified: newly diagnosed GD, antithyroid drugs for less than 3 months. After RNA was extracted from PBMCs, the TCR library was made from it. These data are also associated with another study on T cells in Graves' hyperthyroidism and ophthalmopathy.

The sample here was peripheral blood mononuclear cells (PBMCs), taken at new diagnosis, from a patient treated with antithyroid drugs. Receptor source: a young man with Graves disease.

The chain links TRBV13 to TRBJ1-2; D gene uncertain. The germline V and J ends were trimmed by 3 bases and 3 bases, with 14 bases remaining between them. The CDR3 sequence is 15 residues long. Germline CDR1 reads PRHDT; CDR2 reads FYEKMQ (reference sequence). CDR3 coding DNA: TGTGCCAGCAGCTTCCCCGGCAACGGGGACTATGGCTACACCTTC. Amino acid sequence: CASSFPGNGDYGYTF.

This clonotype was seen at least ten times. CDR3 DNA sequence: TGCGCCAGCAGCTTGTTGCTAGCGGGAGGGCCTGGTGAGCAGTTCTTC. This sequence encodes CASSLLLAGGPGEQFF. The chain recombines TRBV5-1 with TRBJ2-1; 12 bases align to TRBD2. Germline-derived CDR1 and CDR2 are SGHRS and YFSETQ. The length of the CDR3 is 16 residues. V shed 1 base, J shed 9 bases, and the junction held 8 bases outside the gene matches.

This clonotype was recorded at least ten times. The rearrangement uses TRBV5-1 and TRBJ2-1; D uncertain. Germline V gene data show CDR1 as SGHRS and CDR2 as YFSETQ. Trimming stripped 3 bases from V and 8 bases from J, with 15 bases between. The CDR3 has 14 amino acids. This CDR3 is CASSSETTQDEQFF. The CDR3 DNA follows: TGCGCCAGCAGCTCCGAAACCACCCAGGATGAGCAGTTCTTC.

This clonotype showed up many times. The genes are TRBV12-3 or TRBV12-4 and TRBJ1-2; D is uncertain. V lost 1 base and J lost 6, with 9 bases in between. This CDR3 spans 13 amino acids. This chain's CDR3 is CASSLGGDDGYTF. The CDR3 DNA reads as TGTGCCAGCAGTTTAGGGGGTGACGATGGCTACACCTTC.

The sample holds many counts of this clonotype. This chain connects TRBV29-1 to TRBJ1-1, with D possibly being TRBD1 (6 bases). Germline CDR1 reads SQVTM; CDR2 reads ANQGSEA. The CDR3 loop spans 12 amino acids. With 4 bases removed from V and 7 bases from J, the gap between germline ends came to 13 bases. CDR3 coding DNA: TGCAGCGTTGCCGGGACAACCTATGAAGCTTTCTTT. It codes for CSVAGTTYEAFF.

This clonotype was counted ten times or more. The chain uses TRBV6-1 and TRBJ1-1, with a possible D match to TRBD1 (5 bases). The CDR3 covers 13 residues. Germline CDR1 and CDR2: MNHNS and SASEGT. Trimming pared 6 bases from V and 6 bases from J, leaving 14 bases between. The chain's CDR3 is CASRPWGEAEAFF. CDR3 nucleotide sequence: TGTGCCAGCAGGCCGTGGGGGGAGGCTGAAGCTTTCTTT.

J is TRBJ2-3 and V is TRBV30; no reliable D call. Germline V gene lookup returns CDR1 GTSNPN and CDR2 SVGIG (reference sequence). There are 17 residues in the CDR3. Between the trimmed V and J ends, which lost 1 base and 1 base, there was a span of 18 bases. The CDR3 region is CAWSGWVDPLRTDTQYF. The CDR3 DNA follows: TGTGCCTGGAGTGGGTGGGTGGATCCCCTTCGCACAGATACGCAGTATTTT.

Written as DNA, the CDR3 is TGTGCCAGTATCGATGACCGATGGACCCCCCCTGAAGCTTTCTTT. This codes for CASIDDRWTPPEAFF. The rearrangement joins TRBV19 to TRBJ1-1, with no clear D. Germline CDR1 and CDR2: LNHDA and SQIVND (reference sequence). Trimming took off 7 bases at V and 6 bases at J, with 21 bases between the two ends. The CDR3 covers 15 residues.

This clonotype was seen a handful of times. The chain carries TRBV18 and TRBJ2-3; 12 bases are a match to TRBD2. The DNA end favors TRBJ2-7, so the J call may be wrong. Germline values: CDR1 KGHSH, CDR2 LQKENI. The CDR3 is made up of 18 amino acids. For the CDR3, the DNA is TGTGCCAGCTCCCTAGGACTAGCGGGACCATCTCGGTCCTACGAGCAGTACTTC. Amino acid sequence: CASSLGLAGPSRSYEQYF.

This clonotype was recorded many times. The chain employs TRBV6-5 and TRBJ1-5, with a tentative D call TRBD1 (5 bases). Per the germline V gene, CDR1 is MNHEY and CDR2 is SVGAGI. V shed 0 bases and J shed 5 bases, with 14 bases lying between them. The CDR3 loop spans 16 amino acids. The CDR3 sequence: CASSYSTSGTHQPQHF. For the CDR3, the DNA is TGTGCCAGCAGTTACTCGACTTCAGGGACTCATCAGCCCCAGCATTTT.

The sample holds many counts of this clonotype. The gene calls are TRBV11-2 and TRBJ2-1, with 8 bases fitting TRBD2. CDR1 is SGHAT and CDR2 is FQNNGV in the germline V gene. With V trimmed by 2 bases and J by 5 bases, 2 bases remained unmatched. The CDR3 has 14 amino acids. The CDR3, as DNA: TGTGCCAGCAGCTTACTAGCGGGTCACAATGAGCAGTTCTTC. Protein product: CASSLLAGHNEQFF.

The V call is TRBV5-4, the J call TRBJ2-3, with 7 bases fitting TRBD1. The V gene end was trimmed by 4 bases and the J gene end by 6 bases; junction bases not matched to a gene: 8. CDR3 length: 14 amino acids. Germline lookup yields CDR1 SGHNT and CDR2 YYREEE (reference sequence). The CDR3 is CASSHGTVGDTQYF. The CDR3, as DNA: TGTGCCAGCAGCCATGGGACAGTCGGGGATACGCAGTATTTT.

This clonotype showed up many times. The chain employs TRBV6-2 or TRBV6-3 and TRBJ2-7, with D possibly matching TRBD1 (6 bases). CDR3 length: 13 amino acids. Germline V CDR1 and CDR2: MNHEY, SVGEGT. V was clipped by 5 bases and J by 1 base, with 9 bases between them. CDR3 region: CASSPQGSYEQYF. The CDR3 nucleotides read TGTGCCAGCAGTCCACAGGGTTCCTACGAGCAGTACTTC.

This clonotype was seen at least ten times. The CDR3 spells CASSSPTGEAFF. The CDR3 DNA sequence: TGTGCCAGCAGTTCCCCGACAGGGGAAGCTTTCTTT. The chain links TRBV6-5 to TRBJ1-1, with 7 bases that match TRBD1. After removal of 4 bases from V and 8 bases from J, the junction contained 4 bases not matched to a gene. Germline lookup yields CDR1 MNHEY and CDR2 SVGAGI. The CDR3 totals 12 residues.